This T cell receptor beta chain is drawn from a study of shared clonotypes between healthy human individuals. Sequenced by immunoSEQ multiplex PCR; TCRdb stores in-frame clones only, minus some. The data contain 190,000 or so clones, 66% of them singletons. From germline, CDR1 is LNHNV and CDR2 YYDKDF (reference sequence). The J segment lost 3 bases and the V segment lost 3 bases, leaving 5 bases of the junction unmatched. The CDR3 runs to 16 residues. The chain uses TRBV15 and TRBJ1-5, with 10 bases that match TRBD1. Sequenced material: memory CD4+ T cells sorted from blood. Subset denoted: CD45RA-negative fraction. The clonotype comes from a man aged 25-40 years in good health. The chain's CDR3 is CATSRGDRGYNQPQHF. The CDR3 bases are TGTGCCACCAGCAGGGGGGACAGGGGTTACAATCAGCCCCAGCATTTT.